This T cell receptor beta chain stems from a study of shared clonotypes between healthy human individuals. Here immunoSEQ multiplex PCR was the method, and the copy in TCRdb shows in-frame clones only, minus some. Of about 1.5 million clones in the sample, roughly 96% were seen once. Germline assignment: CDR1 SGHTA and CDR2 FQGNSA. V was pared by 5 bases and J by 7 bases, with 18 bases of the junction left unmatched. The CDR3 is 19 residues long. About this clone: Its antigen is as yet unknown.

Subsets obtained from CD4+ cells comprised CD45RA+ naive and CD45RA-negative memory cells. General observations from the study: Non-shared clonotypes were found to have lower generation probabilities than the clonotypes that were shared by all four of the sorted-subset donors. Relative to memory subsets, naive subsets generally showed larger estimated richness.

J is TRBJ2-5 and V is TRBV7-2, with 14 bases matching TRBD2. The sequencing sample was made of naive CD4+ T cells sorted from blood. Described subset: CD45RA+ positively selected. This clonotype was obtained from a man younger than 45 in good health. The CDR3 loop reads CASSPRGWSTSGRGGTQYF. CDR3 DNA: TGTGCCAGCAGCCCCCGAGGGTGGTCGACTAGCGGGAGGGGGGGGACCCAGTACTTC.